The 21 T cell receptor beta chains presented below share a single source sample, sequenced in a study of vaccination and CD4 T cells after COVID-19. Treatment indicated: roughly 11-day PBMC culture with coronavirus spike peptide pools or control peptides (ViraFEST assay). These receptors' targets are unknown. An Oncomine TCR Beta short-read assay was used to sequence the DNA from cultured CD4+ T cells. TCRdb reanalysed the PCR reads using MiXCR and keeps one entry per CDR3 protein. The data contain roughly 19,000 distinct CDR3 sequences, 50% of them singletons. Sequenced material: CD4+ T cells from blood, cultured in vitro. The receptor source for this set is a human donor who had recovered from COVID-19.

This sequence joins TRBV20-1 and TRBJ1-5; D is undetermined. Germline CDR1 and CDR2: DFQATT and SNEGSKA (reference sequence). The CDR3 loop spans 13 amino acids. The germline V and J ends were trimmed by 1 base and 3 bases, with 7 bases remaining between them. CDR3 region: CSARGNANQPQHF. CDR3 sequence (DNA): TGCAGTGCTAGAGGTAACGCCAATCAGCCCCAGCATTTT.

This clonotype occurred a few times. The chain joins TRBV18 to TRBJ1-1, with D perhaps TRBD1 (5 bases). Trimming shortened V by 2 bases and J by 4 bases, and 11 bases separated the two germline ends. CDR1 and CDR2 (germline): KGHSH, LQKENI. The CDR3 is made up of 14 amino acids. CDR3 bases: TGTGCCAGCTCACCAGCCCAGGGTACCACTGAAGCTTTCTTT. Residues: CASSPAQGTTEAFF.

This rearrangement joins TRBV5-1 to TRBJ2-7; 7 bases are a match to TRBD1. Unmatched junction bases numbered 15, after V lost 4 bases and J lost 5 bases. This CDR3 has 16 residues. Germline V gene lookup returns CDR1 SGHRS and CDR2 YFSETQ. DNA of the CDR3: TGCGCCAGCAGCGTAATTACCGGGACAGTGATCCACGAGCAGTACTTC. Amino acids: CASSVITGTVIHEQYF.

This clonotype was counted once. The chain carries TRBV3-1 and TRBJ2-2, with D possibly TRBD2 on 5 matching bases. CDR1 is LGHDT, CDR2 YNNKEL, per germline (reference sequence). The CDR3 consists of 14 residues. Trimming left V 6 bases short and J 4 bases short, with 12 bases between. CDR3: CASRGDTTTGELFF. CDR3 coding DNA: TGTGCCAGCAGGGGAGATACAACCACCGGGGAGCTGTTTTTT.

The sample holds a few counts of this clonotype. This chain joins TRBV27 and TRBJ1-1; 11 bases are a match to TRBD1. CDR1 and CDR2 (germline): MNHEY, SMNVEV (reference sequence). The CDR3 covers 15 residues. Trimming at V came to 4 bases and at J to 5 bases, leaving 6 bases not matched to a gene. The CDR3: CASSSGQGAGTEAFF. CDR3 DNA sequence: TGTGCCAGCAGTTCCGGACAGGGGGCGGGAACTGAAGCTTTCTTT.

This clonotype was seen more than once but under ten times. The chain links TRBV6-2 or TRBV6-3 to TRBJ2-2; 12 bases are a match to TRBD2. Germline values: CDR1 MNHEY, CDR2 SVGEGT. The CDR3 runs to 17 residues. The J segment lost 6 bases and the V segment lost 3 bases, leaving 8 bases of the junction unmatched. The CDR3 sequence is CASSYSGRLAGAGELFF. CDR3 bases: TGTGCCAGCAGTTATTCCGGCAGACTAGCGGGAGCCGGGGAGCTGTTTTTT.

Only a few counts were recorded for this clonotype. CDR3 in DNA: TGTGCCAGCAGTTACTCGGCAGCTATAAACACTGAAGCTTTCTTT. It codes for CASSYSAAINTEAFF. The V call is TRBV6-5, the J call TRBJ1-1; D unclear. CDR3 length: 15 residues. Per germline, CDR1 MNHEY and CDR2 SVGAGI. V lost 0 bases and J lost 2, with 10 bases in between.

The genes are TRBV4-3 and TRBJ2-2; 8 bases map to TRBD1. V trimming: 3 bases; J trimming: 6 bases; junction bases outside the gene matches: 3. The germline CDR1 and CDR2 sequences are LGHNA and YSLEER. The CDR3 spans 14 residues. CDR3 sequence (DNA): TGCGCCAGCAGCCACTCAGGGGGCTCCGGGGAGCTGTTTTTT. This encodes CASSHSGGSGELFF.

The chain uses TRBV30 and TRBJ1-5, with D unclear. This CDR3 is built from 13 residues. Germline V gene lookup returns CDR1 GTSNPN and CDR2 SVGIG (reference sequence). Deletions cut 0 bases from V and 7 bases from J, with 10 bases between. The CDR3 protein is CAWSVLSSQPQHF. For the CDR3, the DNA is TGTGCCTGGAGTGTACTGAGTAGCCAGCCCCAGCATTTT.

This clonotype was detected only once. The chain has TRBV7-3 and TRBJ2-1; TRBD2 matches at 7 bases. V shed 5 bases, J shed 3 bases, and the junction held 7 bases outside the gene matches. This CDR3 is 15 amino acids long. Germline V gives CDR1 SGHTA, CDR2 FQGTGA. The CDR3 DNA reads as TGTGCCAGCAGCACGCACCCGGGGGGCTACAATGAGCAGTTCTTC. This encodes CASSTHPGGYNEQFF. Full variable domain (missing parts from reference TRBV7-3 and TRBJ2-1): GAGVSQTPSNKVTEKGKYVELRCDPISGHTALYWYRQSLGQGPEFLIYFQGTGAADDSGLPNDRFFAVRPEGSVSTLKIQRTERGDSAVYLCASSTHPGGYNEQFFGPGTRLTVL.

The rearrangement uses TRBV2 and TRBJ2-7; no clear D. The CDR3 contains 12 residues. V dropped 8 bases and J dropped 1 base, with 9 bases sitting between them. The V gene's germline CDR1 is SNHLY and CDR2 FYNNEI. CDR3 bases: TGTGCCAGCTCCTCTGGGTCCTACGAGCAGTACTTC. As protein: CASSSGSYEQYF.

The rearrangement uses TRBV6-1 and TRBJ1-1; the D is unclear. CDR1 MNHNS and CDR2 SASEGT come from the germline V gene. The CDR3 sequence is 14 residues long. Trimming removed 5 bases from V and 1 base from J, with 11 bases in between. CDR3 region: CASSPGGGNTEAFF. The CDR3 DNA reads TGTGCCAGCAGTCCCGGAGGCGGGAACACTGAAGCTTTCTTT.

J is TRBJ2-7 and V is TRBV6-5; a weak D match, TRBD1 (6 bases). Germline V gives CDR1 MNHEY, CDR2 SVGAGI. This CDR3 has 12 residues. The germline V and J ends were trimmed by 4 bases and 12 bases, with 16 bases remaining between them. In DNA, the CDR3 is TGTGCCAGCAGTTCATACCGGGACAAGTTGTACTTC. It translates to CASSSYRDKLYF.

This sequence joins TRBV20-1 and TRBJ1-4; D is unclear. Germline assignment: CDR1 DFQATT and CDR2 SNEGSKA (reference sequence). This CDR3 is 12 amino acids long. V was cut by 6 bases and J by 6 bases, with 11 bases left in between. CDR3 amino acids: CSALGKDEKLFF. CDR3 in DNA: TGCAGTGCCTTAGGGAAGGATGAAAAACTGTTTTTT.

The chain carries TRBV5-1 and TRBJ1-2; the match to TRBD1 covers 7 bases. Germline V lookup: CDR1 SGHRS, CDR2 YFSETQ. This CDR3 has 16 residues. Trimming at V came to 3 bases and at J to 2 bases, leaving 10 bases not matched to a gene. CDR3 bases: TGCGCCAGCAGCTCTGAAGGACAGGCTCTGAACTATGGCTACACCTTC. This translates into CASSSEGQALNYGYTF.

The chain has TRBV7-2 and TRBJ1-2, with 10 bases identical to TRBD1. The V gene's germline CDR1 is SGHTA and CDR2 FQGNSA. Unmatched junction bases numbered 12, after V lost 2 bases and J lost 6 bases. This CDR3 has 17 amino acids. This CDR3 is CASSLRTGGQGGNGYTF. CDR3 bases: TGTGCCAGCAGCTTAAGGACCGGAGGACAGGGGGGCAATGGCTACACCTTC.

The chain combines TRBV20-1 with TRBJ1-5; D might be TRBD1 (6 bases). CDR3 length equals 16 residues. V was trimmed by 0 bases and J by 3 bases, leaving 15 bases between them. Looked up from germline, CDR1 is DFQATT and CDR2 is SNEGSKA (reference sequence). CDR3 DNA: TGCAGTGCTAGAGATCCAGAGACAGGTAACAATCAGCCCCAGCATTTT. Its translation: CSARDPETGNNQPQHF.

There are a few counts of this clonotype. The CDR3 spells CAISDPGGYTF. CDR3 sequence (DNA): TGTGCCATCAGTGACCCTGGAGGCTACACCTTC. This chain joins TRBV10-3 and TRBJ1-2; D gene ambiguous. V lost 3 bases and J 8 bases, leaving 7 bases between the germline ends. This CDR3 spans 11 amino acids. Germline assignment: CDR1 ENHRY and CDR2 SYGVKD.

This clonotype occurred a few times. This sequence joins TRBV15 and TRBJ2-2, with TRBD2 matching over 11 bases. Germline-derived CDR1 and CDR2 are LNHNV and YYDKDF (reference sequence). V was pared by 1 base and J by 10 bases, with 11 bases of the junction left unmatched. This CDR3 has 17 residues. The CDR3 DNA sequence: TGTGCCACCAGCAGAGTTGGTATAGCGGGAGGGCAGGAGGAGCTGTTTTTT. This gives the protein CATSRVGIAGGQEELFF.

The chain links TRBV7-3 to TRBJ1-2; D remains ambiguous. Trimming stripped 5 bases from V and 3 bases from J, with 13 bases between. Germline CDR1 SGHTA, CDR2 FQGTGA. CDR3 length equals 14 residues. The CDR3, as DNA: TGTGCCAGCAGCCCAGCCCGAGCAGACTATGGCTACACCTTC. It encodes CASSPARADYGYTF.

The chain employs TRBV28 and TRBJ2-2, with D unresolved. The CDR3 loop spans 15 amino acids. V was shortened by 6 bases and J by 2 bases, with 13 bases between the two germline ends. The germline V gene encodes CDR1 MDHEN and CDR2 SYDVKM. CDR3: CASSLPGSNTGELFF. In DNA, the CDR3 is TGTGCCAGCAGCCTCCCCGGTAGTAACACCGGGGAGCTGTTTTTT.